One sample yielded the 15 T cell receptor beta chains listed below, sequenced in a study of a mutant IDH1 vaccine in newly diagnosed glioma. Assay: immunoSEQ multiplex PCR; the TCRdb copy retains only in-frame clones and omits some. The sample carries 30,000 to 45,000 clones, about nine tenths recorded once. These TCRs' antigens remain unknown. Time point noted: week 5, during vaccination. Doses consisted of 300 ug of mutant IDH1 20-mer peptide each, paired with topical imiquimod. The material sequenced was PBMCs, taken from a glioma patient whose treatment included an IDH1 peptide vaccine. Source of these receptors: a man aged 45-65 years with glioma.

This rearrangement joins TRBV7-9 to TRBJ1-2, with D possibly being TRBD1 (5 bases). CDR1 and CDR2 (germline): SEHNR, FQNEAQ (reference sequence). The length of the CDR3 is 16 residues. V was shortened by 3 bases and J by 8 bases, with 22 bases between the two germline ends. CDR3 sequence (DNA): TGTGCCAGCAGCTTGGGACCGTTTCCCACCTCCAACGGCTACACCTTC. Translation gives CASSLGPFPTSNGYTF. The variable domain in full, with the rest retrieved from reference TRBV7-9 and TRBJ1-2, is DTGVSQNPRHKITKRGQNVTFRCDPISEHNRLYWYRQTLGQGPEFLTYFQNEAQLEKSRLLSDRFSAERPKGSFSTLEIQRTEQGDSAMYLCASSLGPFPTSNGYTFGSGTRLTVV.

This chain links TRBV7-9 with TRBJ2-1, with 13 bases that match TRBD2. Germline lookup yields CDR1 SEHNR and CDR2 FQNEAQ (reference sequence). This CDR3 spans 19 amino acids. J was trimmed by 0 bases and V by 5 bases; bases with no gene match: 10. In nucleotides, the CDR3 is TGTGCCAGCAGCCTACTAGCGGGAGGGCCAATTGGCTCCTACAATGAGCAGTTCTTC. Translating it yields CASSLLAGGPIGSYNEQFF.

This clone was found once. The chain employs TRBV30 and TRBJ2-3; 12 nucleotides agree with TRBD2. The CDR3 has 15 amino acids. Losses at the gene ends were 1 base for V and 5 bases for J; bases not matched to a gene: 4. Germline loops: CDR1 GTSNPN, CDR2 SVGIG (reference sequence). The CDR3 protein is CAWSATSGRRDTQYF. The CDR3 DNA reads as TGTGCCTGGAGTGCTACTAGCGGGAGGAGAGATACGCAGTATTTT.

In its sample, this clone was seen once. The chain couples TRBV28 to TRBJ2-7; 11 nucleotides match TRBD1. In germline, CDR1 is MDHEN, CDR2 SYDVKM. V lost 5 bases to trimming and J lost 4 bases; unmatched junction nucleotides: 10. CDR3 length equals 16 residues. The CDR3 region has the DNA TGTGCCAGCAGTCAATGGACAGGGGGCGGGGGTTACGAGCAGTACTTC. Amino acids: CASSQWTGGGGYEQYF. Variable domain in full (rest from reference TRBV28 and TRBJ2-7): DVKVTQSSRYLVKRTGEKVFLECVQDMDHENMFWYRQDPGLGLRLIYFSYDVKMKEKGDIPEGYSVSREKKERFSLILESASTNQTSMYLCASSQWTGGGGYEQYFGPGTRLTVT.

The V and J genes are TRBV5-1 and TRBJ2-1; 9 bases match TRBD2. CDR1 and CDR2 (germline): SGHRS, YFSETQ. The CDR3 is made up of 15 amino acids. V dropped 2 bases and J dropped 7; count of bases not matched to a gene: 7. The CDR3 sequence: CASSFRLAVNNEQFF. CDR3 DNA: TGCGCCAGCAGCTTCCGACTAGCGGTAAATAATGAGCAGTTCTTC.

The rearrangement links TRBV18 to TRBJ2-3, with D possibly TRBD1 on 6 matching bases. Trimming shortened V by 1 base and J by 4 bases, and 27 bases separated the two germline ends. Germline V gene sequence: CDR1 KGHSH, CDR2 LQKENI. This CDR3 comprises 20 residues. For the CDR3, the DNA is TGTGCCAGCTCACCACTCAGGGTCGTTTCTTCCAGGGGCTCGGCAGATACGCAGTATTTT. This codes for CASSPLRVVSSRGSADTQYF.

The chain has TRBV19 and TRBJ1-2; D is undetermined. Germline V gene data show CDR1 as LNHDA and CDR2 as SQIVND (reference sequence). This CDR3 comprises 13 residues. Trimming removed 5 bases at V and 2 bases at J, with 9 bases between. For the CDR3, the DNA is TGTGCCAGTAGTCCGCAGCTAAACTATGGCTACACCTTC. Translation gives CASSPQLNYGYTF.

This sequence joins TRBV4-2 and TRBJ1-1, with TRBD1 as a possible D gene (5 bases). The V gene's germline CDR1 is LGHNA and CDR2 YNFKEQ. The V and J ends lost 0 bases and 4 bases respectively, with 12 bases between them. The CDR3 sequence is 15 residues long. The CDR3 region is CASSQDPGGGTEAFF. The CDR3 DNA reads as TGTGCCAGCAGCCAAGATCCCGGCGGGGGCACTGAAGCTTTCTTT.

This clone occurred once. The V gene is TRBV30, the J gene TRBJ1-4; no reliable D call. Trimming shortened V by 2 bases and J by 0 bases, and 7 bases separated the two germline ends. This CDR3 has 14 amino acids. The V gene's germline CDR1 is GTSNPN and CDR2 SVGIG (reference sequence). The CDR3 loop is CAWSLGATNEKLFF. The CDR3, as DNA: TGTGCCTGGAGTCTGGGCGCAACTAATGAAAAACTGTTTTTT.

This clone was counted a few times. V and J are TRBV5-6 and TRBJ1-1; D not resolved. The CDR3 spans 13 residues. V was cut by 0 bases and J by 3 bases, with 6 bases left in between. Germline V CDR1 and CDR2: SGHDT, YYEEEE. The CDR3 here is CASSLGKYTEAFF. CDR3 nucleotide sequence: TGTGCCAGCAGCTTGGGTAAATACACTGAAGCTTTCTTT.

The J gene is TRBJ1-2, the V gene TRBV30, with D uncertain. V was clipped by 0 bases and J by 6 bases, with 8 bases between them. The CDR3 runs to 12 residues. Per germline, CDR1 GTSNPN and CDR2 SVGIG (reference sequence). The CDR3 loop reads CAWSVPGDGYTF. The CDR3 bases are TGTGCCTGGAGTGTACCCGGGGATGGCTACACCTTC.

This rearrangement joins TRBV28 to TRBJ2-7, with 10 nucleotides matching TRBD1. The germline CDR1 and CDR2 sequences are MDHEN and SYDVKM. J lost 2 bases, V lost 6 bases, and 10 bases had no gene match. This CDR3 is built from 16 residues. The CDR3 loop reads CASSRRGTGVTYEQYF. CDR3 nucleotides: TGTGCCAGCAGCAGAAGGGGGACAGGGGTAACCTACGAGCAGTACTTC.

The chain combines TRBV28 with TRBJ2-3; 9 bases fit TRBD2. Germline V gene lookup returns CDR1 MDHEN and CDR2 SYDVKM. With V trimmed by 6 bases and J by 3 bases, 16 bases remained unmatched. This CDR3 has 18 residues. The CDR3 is CASSPLLAGALPTDTQYF. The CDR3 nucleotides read TGTGCCAGCAGCCCCCTACTAGCGGGCGCCCTCCCAACAGATACGCAGTATTTT.

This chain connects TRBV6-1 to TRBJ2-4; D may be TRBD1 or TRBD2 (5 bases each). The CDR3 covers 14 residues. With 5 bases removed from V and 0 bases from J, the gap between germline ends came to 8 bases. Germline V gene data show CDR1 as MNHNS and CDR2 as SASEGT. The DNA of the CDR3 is TGTGCCAGCAGTCGGGGCGTAGCCAAAAACATTCAGTACTTC. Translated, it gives CASSRGVAKNIQYF.

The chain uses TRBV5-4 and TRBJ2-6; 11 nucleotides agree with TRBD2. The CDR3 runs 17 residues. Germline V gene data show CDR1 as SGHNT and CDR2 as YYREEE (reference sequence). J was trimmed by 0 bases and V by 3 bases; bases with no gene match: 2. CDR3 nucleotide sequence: TGTGCCAGCAGCTGGGGACTAGCGGCCTCTGGGGCCAACGTCCTGACTTTC. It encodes CASSWGLAASGANVLTF.